The clone carrying this T cell receptor beta chain was detected only once. Libraries were prepared by immunoSEQ multiplex PCR; TCRdb keeps only in-frame clonotypes and omits some of them. The profile shows roughly 100,000 clones, about 90% of them singletons. The sample is drawn from a study of T cell changes during pregnancy in multiple sclerosis. Germline assignment: CDR1 KGHSH and CDR2 LQKENI. This CDR3 spans 18 amino acids. V lost 0 bases to trimming and J lost 5 bases; unmatched junction nucleotides: 15. The origin of this receptor is a female donor with multiple sclerosis, enrolled in a pregnancy study. The gene calls are TRBV18 and TRBJ1-1; TRBD1 matches 7 bases. The source material was peripheral blood, sampled in the second trimester of pregnancy. The CDR3: CASSPPPSLGQGETEAFF. CDR3 bases: TGTGCCAGCTCACCACCTCCGTCGTTGGGGCAGGGGGAGACTGAAGCTTTCTTT. Together with reference TRBV18 and TRBJ1-1, the CDR3 gives the full variable domain: NAGVMQNPRHLVRRRGQEARLRCSPMKGHSHVYWYRQLPEEGLKFMVYLQKENIIDESGMPKERFSAEFPKEGPSILRIQQVVRGDSAAYFCASSPPPSLGQGETEAFFGQGTRLTVV.